This record concerns one T cell receptor beta chain sequence. Its antigen is still unknown. The data were obtained in a study of T cell responses to AZD1222 COVID-19 vaccine. Regarding the study as a whole: Just a handful of AZD1222 recipients tested seropositive at baseline. Females outnumbered males among donors, who were mostly white British; clonal diversity was possibly underestimated. Vaccine-associated CD4 TCRs ranged over spike, dominating at 160-218 and 743-854. Unmutated variant regions are reportedly the target of nearly half of TCRs that are spike-specific.

Germline V gene data show CDR1 as SGHNT and CDR2 as YYREEE (reference sequence). V lost 2 bases and J lost 9, with 15 bases in between. The CDR3 runs 14 residues. The protocol was immunoSEQ multiplex PCR, while the TCRdb copy is restricted to in-frame clones and leaves out a portion. The sample yields 150,000 to 180,000 clones, 90% seen once. The source of this sequence is an adult in good health. The genes are TRBV5-4 and TRBJ2-1, with unresolved D. The sequenced sample was peripheral blood, obtained on day 0 of AZD1222 vaccination. For the CDR3, the DNA is TGTGCCAGCAGCTTAGGGATCGAATGGATTGAGCAGTTCTTC. It encodes CASSLGIEWIEQFF.